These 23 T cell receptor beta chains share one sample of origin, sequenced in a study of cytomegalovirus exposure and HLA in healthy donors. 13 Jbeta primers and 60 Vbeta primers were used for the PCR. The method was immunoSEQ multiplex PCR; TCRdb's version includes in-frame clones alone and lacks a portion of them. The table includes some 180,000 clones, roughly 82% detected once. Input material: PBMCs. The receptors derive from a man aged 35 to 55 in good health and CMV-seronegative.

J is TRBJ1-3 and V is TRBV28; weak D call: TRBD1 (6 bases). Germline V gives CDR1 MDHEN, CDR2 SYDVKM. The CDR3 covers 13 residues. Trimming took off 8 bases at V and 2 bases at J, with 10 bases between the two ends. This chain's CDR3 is CASQRDTGNTIYF. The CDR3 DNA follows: TGTGCCAGCCAAAGGGACACTGGAAACACCATATATTTT.

The CDR3 DNA follows: TGTGCCAGCCGGACAGAGAACTATGGCTACACCTTC. Protein: CASRTENYGYTF. The gene calls are TRBV28 and TRBJ1-2, with D maybe TRBD1 (6 bases). The CDR3 has 12 amino acids. V gave up 8 bases and J gave up 2 bases, with 9 bases separating them. Germline V CDR1 and CDR2: MDHEN, SYDVKM.

CDR3 sequence (DNA): TGTGCCAGCAGACCCAGCGGGGCTACTAACACTGAAGCTTTCTTT. Its protein is CASRPSGATNTEAFF. The chain couples TRBV6-5 to TRBJ1-1, with D possibly TRBD1 on 5 matching bases. The germline CDR1 and CDR2 sequences are MNHEY and SVGAGI. The CDR3 loop spans 15 amino acids. V shed 6 bases and J shed 2 bases, with 16 bases lying between them.

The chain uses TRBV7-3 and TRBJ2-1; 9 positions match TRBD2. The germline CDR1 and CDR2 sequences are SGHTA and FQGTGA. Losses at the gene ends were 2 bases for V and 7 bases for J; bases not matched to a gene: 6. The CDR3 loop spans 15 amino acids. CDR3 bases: TGTGCCAGCAGCTTACAGTCTAGCGGGATTAATGAGCAGTTCTTC. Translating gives CASSLQSSGINEQFF.

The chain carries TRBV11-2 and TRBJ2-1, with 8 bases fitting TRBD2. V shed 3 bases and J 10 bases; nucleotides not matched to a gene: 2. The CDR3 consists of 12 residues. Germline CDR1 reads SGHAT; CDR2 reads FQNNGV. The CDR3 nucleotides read TGTGCCAGCAGCTTTAGGACTAGCGAGCAGTTCTTC. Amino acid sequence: CASSFRTSEQFF.

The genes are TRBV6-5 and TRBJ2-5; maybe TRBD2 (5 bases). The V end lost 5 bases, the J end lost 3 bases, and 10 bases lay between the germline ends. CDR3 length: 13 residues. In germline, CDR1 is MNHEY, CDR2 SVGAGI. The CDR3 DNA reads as TGTGCCAGCAGTCCCCGGGGAAAAGAGACCCAGTACTTC. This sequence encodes CASSPRGKETQYF.

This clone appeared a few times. Here the CDR3 DNA reads TGCAGCGTTGCCCACGGCGGAGGGGTGGAGACCCAGTACTTC. It is translated as CSVAHGGGVETQYF. The chain has TRBV29-1 and TRBJ2-5, with D perhaps matching TRBD2 (6 bases). Germline CDR1 is SQVTM and CDR2 is ANQGSEA. The CDR3 length is 14 residues. V was cut by 4 bases and J by 5 bases, with 17 bases left in between.

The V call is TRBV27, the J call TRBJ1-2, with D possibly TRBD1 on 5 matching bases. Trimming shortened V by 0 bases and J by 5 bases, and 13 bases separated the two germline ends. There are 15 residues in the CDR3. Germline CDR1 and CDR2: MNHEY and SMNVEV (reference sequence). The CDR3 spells CASSLSMGGGYGYTF. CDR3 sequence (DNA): TGTGCCAGCAGTTTATCCATGGGGGGGGGATATGGCTACACCTTC.

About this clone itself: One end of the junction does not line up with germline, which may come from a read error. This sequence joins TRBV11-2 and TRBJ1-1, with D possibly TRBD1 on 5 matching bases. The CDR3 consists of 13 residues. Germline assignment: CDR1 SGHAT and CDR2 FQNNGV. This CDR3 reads CVSSLDRNTEAFF. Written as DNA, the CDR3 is TGTGTCAGCAGCTTAGACAGGAACACTGAAGCTTTCTTT.

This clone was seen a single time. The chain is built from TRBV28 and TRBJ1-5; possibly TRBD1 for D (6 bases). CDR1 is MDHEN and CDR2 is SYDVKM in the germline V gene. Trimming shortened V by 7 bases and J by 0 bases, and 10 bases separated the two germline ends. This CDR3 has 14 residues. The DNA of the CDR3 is TGTGCCAGCAACGTACAGGGTAGCAATCAGCCCCAGCATTTT. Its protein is CASNVQGSNQPQHF.

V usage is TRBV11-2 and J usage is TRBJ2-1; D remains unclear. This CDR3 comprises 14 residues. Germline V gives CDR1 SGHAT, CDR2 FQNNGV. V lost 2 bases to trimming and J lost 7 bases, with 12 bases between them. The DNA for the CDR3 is TGTGCCAGCAGCTTACCCTGGGCCGCTAATGAGCAGTTCTTC. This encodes CASSLPWAANEQFF.

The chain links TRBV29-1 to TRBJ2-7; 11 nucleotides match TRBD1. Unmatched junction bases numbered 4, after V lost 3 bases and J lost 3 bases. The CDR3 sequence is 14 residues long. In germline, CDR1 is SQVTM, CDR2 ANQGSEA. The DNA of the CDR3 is TGCAGCGTTGAGCCGGGGACAGGGGGCTACGAGCAGTACTTC. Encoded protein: CSVEPGTGGYEQYF.

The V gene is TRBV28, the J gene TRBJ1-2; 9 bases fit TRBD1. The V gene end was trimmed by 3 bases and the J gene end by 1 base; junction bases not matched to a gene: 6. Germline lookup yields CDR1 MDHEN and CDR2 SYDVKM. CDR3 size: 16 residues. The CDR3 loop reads CASSFGTGKFNYGYTF. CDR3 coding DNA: TGTGCCAGCAGTTTCGGGACAGGGAAGTTTAACTATGGCTACACCTTC.

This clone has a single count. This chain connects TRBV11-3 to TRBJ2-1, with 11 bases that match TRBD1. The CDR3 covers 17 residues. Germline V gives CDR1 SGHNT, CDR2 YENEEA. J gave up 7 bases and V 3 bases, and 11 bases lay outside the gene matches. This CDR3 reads CASSFLRRTGGLNEQFF. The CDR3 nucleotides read TGTGCCAGCAGCTTCCTAAGGAGGACAGGGGGCTTAAATGAGCAGTTCTTC.

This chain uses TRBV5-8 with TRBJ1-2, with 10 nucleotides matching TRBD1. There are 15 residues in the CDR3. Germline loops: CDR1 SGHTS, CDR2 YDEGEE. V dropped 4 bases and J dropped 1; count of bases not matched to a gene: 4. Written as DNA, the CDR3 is TGTGCCAGCAGCGCCAGGACAGGGGGTAACTATGGCTACACCTTC. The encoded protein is CASSARTGGNYGYTF.

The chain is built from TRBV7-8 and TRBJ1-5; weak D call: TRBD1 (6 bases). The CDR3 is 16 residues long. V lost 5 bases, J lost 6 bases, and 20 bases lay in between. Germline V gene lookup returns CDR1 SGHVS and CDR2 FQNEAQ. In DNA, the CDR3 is TGTGCCAGCAGCCCTCTGAATCGGGCAGGGGTTCAGCCCCAGCATTTT. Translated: CASSPLNRAGVQPQHF.

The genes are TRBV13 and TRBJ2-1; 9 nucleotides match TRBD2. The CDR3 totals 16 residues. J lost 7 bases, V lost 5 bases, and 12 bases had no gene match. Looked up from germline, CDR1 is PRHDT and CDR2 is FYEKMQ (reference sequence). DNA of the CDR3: TGTGCCAGCAGCGGCCCTAGCGGGGAGAATCTGAATGAGCAGTTCTTC. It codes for CASSGPSGENLNEQFF.

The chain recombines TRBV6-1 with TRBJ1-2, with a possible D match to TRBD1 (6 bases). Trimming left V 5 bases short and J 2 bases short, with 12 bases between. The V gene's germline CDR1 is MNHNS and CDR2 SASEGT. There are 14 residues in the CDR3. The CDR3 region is CASSPSGVNYGYTF. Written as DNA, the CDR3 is TGTGCCAGCAGTCCCTCAGGGGTCAACTATGGCTACACCTTC.

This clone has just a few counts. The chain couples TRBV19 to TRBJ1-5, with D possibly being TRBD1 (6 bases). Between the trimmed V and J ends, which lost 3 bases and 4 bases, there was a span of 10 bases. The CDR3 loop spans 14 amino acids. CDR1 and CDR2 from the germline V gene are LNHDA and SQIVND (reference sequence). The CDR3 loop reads CASSIRGPNQPQHF. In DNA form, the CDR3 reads TGTGCCAGTAGTATCAGGGGTCCGAATCAGCCCCAGCATTTT.

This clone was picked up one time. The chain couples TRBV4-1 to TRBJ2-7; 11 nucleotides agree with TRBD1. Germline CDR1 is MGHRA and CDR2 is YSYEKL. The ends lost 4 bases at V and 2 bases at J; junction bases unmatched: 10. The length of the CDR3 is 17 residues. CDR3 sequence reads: CASSLLLPGQGAYEQYF. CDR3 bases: TGCGCCAGCAGCCTACTCTTACCGGGACAGGGGGCCTACGAGCAGTACTTC.

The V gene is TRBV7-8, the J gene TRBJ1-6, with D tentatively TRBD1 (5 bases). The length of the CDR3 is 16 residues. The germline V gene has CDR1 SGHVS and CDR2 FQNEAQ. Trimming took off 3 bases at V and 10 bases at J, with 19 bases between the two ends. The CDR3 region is CASSFTLAGLSSPLHF. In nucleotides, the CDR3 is TGTGCCAGCAGCTTCACCTTGGCAGGGTTATCCTCACCCCTCCACTTT.

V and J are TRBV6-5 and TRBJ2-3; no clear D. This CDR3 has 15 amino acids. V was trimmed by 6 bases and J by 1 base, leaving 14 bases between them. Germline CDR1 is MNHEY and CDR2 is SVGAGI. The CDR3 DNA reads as TGTGCCAGCAGCCCGAGACCCGGAGGCACAGATACGCAGTATTTT. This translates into CASSPRPGGTDTQYF.

The CDR3 DNA reads as TGTGCCAGCAGCCCCAGACTAGCGGGGGGCCCTTACAATGAGCAGTTCTTC. Translated: CASSPRLAGGPYNEQFF. This chain links TRBV4-2 with TRBJ2-1, with 13 bases that match TRBD2. Germline values: CDR1 LGHNA, CDR2 YNFKEQ. There are 17 residues in the CDR3. V shed 4 bases and J 4 bases; nucleotides not matched to a gene: 7.